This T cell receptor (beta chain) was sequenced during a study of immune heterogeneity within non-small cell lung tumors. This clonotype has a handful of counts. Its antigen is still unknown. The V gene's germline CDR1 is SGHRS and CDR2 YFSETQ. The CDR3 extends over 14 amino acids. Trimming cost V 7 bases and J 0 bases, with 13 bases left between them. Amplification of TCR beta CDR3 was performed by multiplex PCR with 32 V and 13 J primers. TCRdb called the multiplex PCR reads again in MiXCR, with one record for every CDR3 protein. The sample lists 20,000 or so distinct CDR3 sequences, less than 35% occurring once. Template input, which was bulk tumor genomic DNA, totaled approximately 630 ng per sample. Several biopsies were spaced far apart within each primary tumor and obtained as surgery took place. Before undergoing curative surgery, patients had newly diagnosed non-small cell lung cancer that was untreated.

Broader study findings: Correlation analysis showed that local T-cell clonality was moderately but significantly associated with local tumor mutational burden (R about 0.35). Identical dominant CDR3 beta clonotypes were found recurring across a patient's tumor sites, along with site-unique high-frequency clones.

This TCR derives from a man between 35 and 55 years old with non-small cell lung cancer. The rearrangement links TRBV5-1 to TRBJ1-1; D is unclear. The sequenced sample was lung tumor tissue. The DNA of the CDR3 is TGCGCCAGCTCAGTCGCAGGTATGAACACTGAAGCTTTCTTT. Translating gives CASSVAGMNTEAFF.